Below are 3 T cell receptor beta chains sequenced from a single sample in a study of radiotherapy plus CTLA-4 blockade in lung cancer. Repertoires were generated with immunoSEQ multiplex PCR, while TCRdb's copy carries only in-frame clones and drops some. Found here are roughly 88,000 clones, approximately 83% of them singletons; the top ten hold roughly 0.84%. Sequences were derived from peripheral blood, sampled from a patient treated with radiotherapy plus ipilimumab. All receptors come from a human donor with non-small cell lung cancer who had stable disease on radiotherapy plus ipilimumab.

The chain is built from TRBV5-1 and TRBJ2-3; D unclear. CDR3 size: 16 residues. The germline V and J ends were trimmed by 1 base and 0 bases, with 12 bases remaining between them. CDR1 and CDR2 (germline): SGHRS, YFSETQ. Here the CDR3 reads CASSLNAGPSTDTQYF. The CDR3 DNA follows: TGCGCCAGCAGCTTGAACGCCGGACCCAGCACAGATACGCAGTATTTT. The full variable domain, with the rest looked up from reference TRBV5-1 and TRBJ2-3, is KAGVTQTPRYLIKTRGQQVTLSCSPISGHRSVSWYQQTPGQGLQFLFEYFSETQRNKGNFPGRFSGRQFSNSRSEMNVSTLELGDSALYLCASSLNAGPSTDTQYFGPGTRLTVL.

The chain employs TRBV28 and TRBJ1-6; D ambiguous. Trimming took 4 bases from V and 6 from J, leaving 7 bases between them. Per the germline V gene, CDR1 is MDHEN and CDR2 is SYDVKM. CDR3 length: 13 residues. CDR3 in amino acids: CASSSGVNSPLHF. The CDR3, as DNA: TGTGCCAGCAGTTCCGGGGTTAATTCACCCCTCCACTTT.

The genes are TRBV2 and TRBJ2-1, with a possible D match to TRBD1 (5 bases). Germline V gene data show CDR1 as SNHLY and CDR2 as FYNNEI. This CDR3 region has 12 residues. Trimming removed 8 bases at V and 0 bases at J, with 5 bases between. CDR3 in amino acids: CASDSSYNEQFF. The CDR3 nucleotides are TGTGCCAGCGACAGCTCCTACAATGAGCAGTTCTTC.